This T cell receptor beta chain was sequenced during a study of blood T cell repertoires in COVID-19. This table comes from immunoSEQ multiplex PCR, and its TCRdb copy is limited to in-frame clones, with some not included. The table lists some 180,000 clones, more than 75% of them singletons. The germline V and J ends were trimmed by 0 bases and 8 bases, with 25 bases remaining between them. This CDR3 region has 17 residues. Germline V gene lookup returns CDR1 GTSNPN and CDR2 SVGIG (reference sequence). The chain carries TRBV30 and TRBJ1-2; tentative D call: TRBD1 (5 bases). This TCR was recovered from a man aged 35 to 55 with active or convalescent COVID-19. The specimen sequenced was peripheral blood. The CDR3 spells CAWSVLGGEGNSRGYTF. CDR3 DNA sequence: TGTGCCTGGAGTGTACTTGGCGGGGAGGGGAACAGCCGGGGCTACACCTTC. Full variable domain (outside the CDR3, taken from reference TRBV30 and TRBJ1-2): SQTIHQWPATLVQPVGSPLSLECTVEGTSNPNLYWYRQAAGRGLQLLFYSVGIGQISSEVPQNLSASRPQDRQFILSSKKLLLSDSGFYLCAWSVLGGEGNSRGYTFGSGTRLTVV.